This T cell receptor beta chain was profiled in a study of T cell responses to AZD1222 COVID-19 vaccine. Whole-study context: Pooling of second doses given at about 4 or about 12 weeks was done.

The study's findings and limits: As reported, nearly half of all spike-specific TCRs target variant regions that are unmutated. Vaccine-associated CD4 TCRs ranged over spike, dominating at 160-218 and 743-854. A rise in Spike-specific TCR breadth and depth followed two AZD1222 doses.

The CDR3 runs to 18 residues. Germline V CDR1 and CDR2: LNHNV, YYDKDF (reference sequence). The V gene lost 1 base and the J gene lost 0 bases, with 13 bases spanning the gap. Turning to this clone: Its specificity is unknown.

Using immunoSEQ multiplex PCR, the repertoire was profiled, and TCRdb retains in-frame clones only, with some absent. The data hold 95,000 to 130,000 clones, with around 88% observed a single time. Sequenced material: peripheral blood, taken on day 0 of AZD1222 vaccination. The receptor was derived from an adult in good health. The chain couples TRBV15 to TRBJ1-6, with TRBD1 as a possible D gene (5 bases). CDR3 sequence: CATSRVGDESSYNSPLHF. The CDR3 DNA reads as TGTGCCACCAGCAGAGTGGGGGACGAGAGCTCCTATAATTCACCCCTCCACTTT.